Listed below are T cell receptor beta chains from one sample, sequenced in a study of shared clonotypes between healthy human individuals. The protocol was immunoSEQ multiplex PCR, while the TCRdb copy is restricted to in-frame clones and leaves out a portion. This sample has roughly 1,000,000 clones, with approximately 78% found just once. The sample taken for sequencing was memory CD4+ T cells from PBMCs. Receptors were obtained from a man younger than 30 in good health. Some clones in this sample may be carry-over from other donors' samples. Both conserved end residues are trimmed from each CDR3.

TRBV9	TRBJ2-3	13	ASSALLFGDDTQY
TRBV28	TRBJ1-4	12	ASKAVGYNEKLF
TRBV4-2	TRBJ2-3	12	ASSQDEFTDTQY
TRBV7-8	TRBJ2-3	15	ASSSLYPESSGNTQY
TRBV6-5	TRBJ1-5	12	ASSYSGGNQPQH
TRBV4-2	TRBJ1-1	13	ASSQQQAANTEAF
TRBV2	TRBJ1-1	12	ASRTRGLNTEAF
TRBV27	TRBJ2-7	12	ASSFALRKYEQY
TRBV14	TRBJ1-2	13	ASSHWDRGRDGYT
TRBV6-6	TRBJ2-1	14	ASTQLGGGRYNEQF
TRBV11-2	TRBJ2-5	9	ASTLGETQY
TRBV5-8	TRBJ2-7	12	ASSRMGVEYEQY
TRBV30	TRBJ2-3	11	AWSFTGPDTQY
TRBV10-1	TRBJ2-7	11	ASSEAGGYEQY
TRBV7-2	TRBJ2-1	11	ASSTTGVNEQF
TRBV5-1	TRBJ2-3	14	ASSLPDGASTDTQY
TRBV6-5	TRBJ2-1	9	ASSTFNEQF
TRBV6-5	TRBJ2-7	12	ASSYRDSIYEQY
TRBV10-3	TRBJ2-6	13	ASRAGVLGANVLT
TRBV19	TRBJ2-7	12	ASSRQTSSYEQY
TRBV7-2	TRBJ2-7	12	ASSSLVGSYEQY
TRBV6-1	TRBJ2-3	10	ASSFSTDTQY
TRBV28	TRBJ2-7	13	ASSRLRTGSYEQY
TRBV2	TRBJ2-1	12	ASSEAGRGNEQF
TRBV6-5	TRBJ1-2	11	ASRRGRDYGYT
TRBV7-3	TRBJ2-5	15	ASSSKSAGDLQETQY